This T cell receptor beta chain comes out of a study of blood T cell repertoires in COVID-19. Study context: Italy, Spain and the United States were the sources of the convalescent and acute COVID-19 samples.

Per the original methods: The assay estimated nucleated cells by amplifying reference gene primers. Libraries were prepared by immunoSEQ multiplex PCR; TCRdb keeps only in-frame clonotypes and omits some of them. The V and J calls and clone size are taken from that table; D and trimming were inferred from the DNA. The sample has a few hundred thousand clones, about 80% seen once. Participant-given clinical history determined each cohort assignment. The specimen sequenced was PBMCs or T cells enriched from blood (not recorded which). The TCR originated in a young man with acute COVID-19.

The DNA for the CDR3 is TGTGCCAGTTGGCGGGCGAGCTCCTACGAGCAGTACGTC. It is translated as CASWRASSYEQYV. The chain combines TRBV27 with TRBJ2-7; a possible D gene is TRBD2 (5 bases). The CDR3 covers 13 residues. Trimming pared 9 bases from V and 0 bases from J, leaving 12 bases between. Germline V gives CDR1 MNHEY, CDR2 SMNVEV (reference sequence).